Listed below are T cell receptor beta chains from one sample, sequenced in a study of vaccination and CD4 T cells after COVID-19. TCRdb re-called the PCR reads through MiXCR, storing one row per CDR3 protein. Among over 20,000 distinct CDR3 sequences, 40% to 50% were seen once, and the ten largest hold roughly a tenth. Their cognate antigens are unknown. The source material was CD4+ T cells from blood, cultured in vitro. All receptors derive from a human donor who had recovered from COVID-19. Each CDR3 is given with its conserved first and last residue. Each record gives: clone size, J gene, D gene, V gene, CDR3 DNA, CDR3 protein. The D gene is left open where the match is weak. The size entry is marked missing in some rows and otherwise reads once, few, many or a size class.

clone_size: few
j_call: TRBJ2-1
d_call: NA
v_call: TRBV7-2
cdr3_nt: TGTGCCAGCAGCTTAGCTCACAGGTCCAATGAGCAGTTCTTC
cdr3_aa: CASSLAHRSNEQFF

clone_size: NA
j_call: TRBJ2-1
d_call: NA
v_call: TRBV20-1
cdr3_nt: TGCAGTGCTAGAGATCGCGGGGCGAACCTGTACAATGAGCAGTTCTTC
cdr3_aa: CSARDRGANLYNEQFF

clone_size: few
j_call: TRBJ2-2
d_call: NA
v_call: TRBV6-2/TRBV6-3
cdr3_nt: TGTGCCAGCAGCCAACTTTGGGGGCATGCGAACACCGGGGAGCTGTTTTTT
cdr3_aa: CASSQLWGHANTGELFF

clone_size: few
j_call: TRBJ1-1
d_call: NA
v_call: TRBV6-4
cdr3_nt: TGTGCCAGCAGTGAGTCGACAGTGATGAACACTGAAGCTTTCTTT
cdr3_aa: CASSESTVMNTEAFF

clone_size: NA
j_call: TRBJ2-2
d_call: NA
v_call: TRBV28
cdr3_nt: TGTGCCAGCAATGACCCGACTAGGAACACCGGGGAGCTGTTTTTT
cdr3_aa: CASNDPTRNTGELFF

clone_size: few
j_call: TRBJ2-3
d_call: TRBD2
v_call: TRBV4-2
cdr3_nt: TGTGCCAGCAGCCAAGATGGGACTAGCGGAGCCACAGATACGCAGTATTTT
cdr3_aa: CASSQDGTSGATDTQYF

clone_size: NA
j_call: TRBJ1-1
d_call: NA
v_call: TRBV10-2
cdr3_nt: TGCGCCAGCAGTGAGTCCTGGGTTGAAGCTTTCTTT
cdr3_aa: CASSESWVEAFF

clone_size: NA
j_call: TRBJ2-3
d_call: NA
v_call: TRBV27
cdr3_nt: TGTGCCAGCAGTTTATTGGGGGTGGCAGATACGCAGTATTTT
cdr3_aa: CASSLLGVADTQYF

clone_size: NA
j_call: TRBJ2-5
d_call: TRBD1
v_call: TRBV2
cdr3_nt: TGTGCCAGCAGTTCCCTGGGACAGGGGGCCGGAGAGACCCAGTACTTC
cdr3_aa: CASSSLGQGAGETQYF

clone_size: NA
j_call: TRBJ2-7
d_call: NA
v_call: TRBV20-1
cdr3_nt: TGCAGTGCTAGAGATGGAGAACAGCTTAACTACGAGCAGTACTTC
cdr3_aa: CSARDGEQLNYEQYF

clone_size: NA
j_call: TRBJ2-5
d_call: TRBD1
v_call: TRBV10-1
cdr3_nt: TGCGCCAGCAGCCCCGGGACAGACAAAGAGACCCAGTACTTC
cdr3_aa: CASSPGTDKETQYF

clone_size: NA
j_call: TRBJ2-1
d_call: NA
v_call: TRBV20-1
cdr3_nt: TGCAGTGCTACCCCCCCGCAGGTAACGAGGAGGGAGCAGTTCTTC
cdr3_aa: CSATPPQVTRREQFF

clone_size: few
j_call: TRBJ1-2
d_call: NA
v_call: TRBV20-1
cdr3_nt: TGCAGTGCTAGAAACAGGGAATATGGCTACACCTTC
cdr3_aa: CSARNREYGYTF

clone_size: medium-sized
j_call: TRBJ2-7
d_call: TRBD2
v_call: TRBV6-1
cdr3_nt: TGTGCCAGCAGTCCCAGGGGGCGACTAGCGGGGTCCTACGAGCAGTACTTC
cdr3_aa: CASSPRGRLAGSYEQYF

clone_size: NA
j_call: TRBJ1-1
d_call: NA
v_call: TRBV29-1
cdr3_nt: TGCAGCGTTGAAGGAACGTTGATGAACACTGAAGCTTTCTTT
cdr3_aa: CSVEGTLMNTEAFF

clone_size: NA
j_call: TRBJ2-5
d_call: TRBD1
v_call: TRBV2
cdr3_nt: TGTGCCAGAGGGACAGGGGGAGAGACCCAGTACTTC
cdr3_aa: CARGTGGETQYF

clone_size: NA
j_call: TRBJ2-7
d_call: TRBD1
v_call: TRBV7-9
cdr3_nt: TGTGCCAGCAGCGTAGACAGGGGAAACTACGAGCAGTACTTC
cdr3_aa: CASSVDRGNYEQYF

clone_size: NA
j_call: TRBJ2-2
d_call: TRBD1
v_call: TRBV14
cdr3_nt: TGTGCCAGCAGCCAAGGACAGGGTCACACCGGGGAGCTGTTTTTT
cdr3_aa: CASSQGQGHTGELFF

clone_size: few
j_call: TRBJ2-5
d_call: TRBD2
v_call: TRBV6-2/TRBV6-3
cdr3_nt: TGTGCCAGCAGTGCCCTTGGGCTAGCGGGAGGAGAGACCCAGTACTTC
cdr3_aa: CASSALGLAGGETQYF

clone_size: few
j_call: TRBJ2-1
d_call: TRBD2
v_call: TRBV20-1
cdr3_nt: TGCAGTGCTAGCGGCGCTAGCGGGAGTGTCACCTACAATGAGCAGTTCTTC
cdr3_aa: CSASGASGSVTYNEQFF

clone_size: few
j_call: TRBJ2-5
d_call: NA
v_call: TRBV20-1
cdr3_nt: TGCAGTGCTAGGCAACAGGGAAGGCATCGGGAGACCCAGTACTTC
cdr3_aa: CSARQQGRHRETQYF

clone_size: NA
j_call: TRBJ2-3
d_call: TRBD1
v_call: TRBV19
cdr3_nt: TGTGCCAGTAGTATGCGGCAGGGGGCGGATACGCAGTATTTT
cdr3_aa: CASSMRQGADTQYF

clone_size: few
j_call: TRBJ2-7
d_call: NA
v_call: TRBV6-5
cdr3_nt: TGTGCCAGCAGTTACTCCAGGGCTAGCTCCTACGAGCAGTACTTC
cdr3_aa: CASSYSRASSYEQYF

clone_size: few
j_call: TRBJ2-3
d_call: NA
v_call: TRBV7-3
cdr3_nt: TGTGCCAGCAGCTTAACGCCGGGACGGGGTGATTTGATGGATACGCAGTATTTT
cdr3_aa: CASSLTPGRGDLMDTQYF

clone_size: NA
j_call: TRBJ1-1
d_call: NA
v_call: TRBV5-4
cdr3_nt: TGTGCCAGCAGCTTGAGGAGGGGACTGAACACTGAAGCTTTCTTT
cdr3_aa: CASSLRRGLNTEAFF

clone_size: NA
j_call: TRBJ2-1
d_call: NA
v_call: TRBV7-9
cdr3_nt: TGTGCCAGCAGCATCTCTACAGGGCTCCTCTACAATGAGCAGTTCTTC
cdr3_aa: CASSISTGLLYNEQFF

clone_size: NA
j_call: TRBJ2-2
d_call: TRBD1
v_call: TRBV2
cdr3_nt: TGTGCCACCCCCAGGGGGACGAACACCGGGGAGCTGTTTTTT
cdr3_aa: CATPRGTNTGELFF

clone_size: NA
j_call: TRBJ1-1
d_call: NA
v_call: TRBV12-3/TRBV12-4
cdr3_nt: TGTGCCAGCAGTTCTATCGGGGGAAGCACTGAAGCTTTCTTT
cdr3_aa: CASSSIGGSTEAFF

clone_size: NA
j_call: TRBJ2-3
d_call: TRBD2
v_call: TRBV4-2
cdr3_nt: TGTGCCAGCAGTCGGACTAGCGGTGGCACGGGAGAAGTGACGCAGTATTTT
cdr3_aa: CASSRTSGGTGEVTQYF

clone_size: NA
j_call: TRBJ1-5
d_call: NA
v_call: TRBV30
cdr3_nt: TGTGCCTGGAGTGGGGGATGGTCATCTCAGCCCCAGCATTTT
cdr3_aa: CAWSGGWSSQPQHF

clone_size: NA
j_call: TRBJ1-5
d_call: TRBD1
v_call: TRBV20-1
cdr3_nt: TGCAGTGCTACAAGACAGGGGTTAGATCAGCCCCAGCATTTT
cdr3_aa: CSATRQGLDQPQHF

clone_size: NA
j_call: TRBJ2-2
d_call: NA
v_call: TRBV11-3
cdr3_nt: TGTGCCAGCAGCTTAGGCGGGTCCGGGGAGCTGTTTTTT
cdr3_aa: CASSLGGSGELFF

clone_size: few
j_call: TRBJ1-3
d_call: NA
v_call: TRBV20-1
cdr3_nt: TGCAGTGCGTCAAGCTCTGGAAACACCATATATTTT
cdr3_aa: CSASSSGNTIYF

clone_size: NA
j_call: TRBJ2-4
d_call: NA
v_call: TRBV15
cdr3_nt: TGTGCCACCAGCAGAGAAGCACCTCAAGCCAAAAACATTCAGTACTTC
cdr3_aa: CATSREAPQAKNIQYF

clone_size: NA
j_call: TRBJ1-5
d_call: NA
v_call: TRBV12-3/TRBV12-4
cdr3_nt: TGTGCCAGCCGGCGGGGGGTAGGCAATCAGTCCCAGCATTTT
cdr3_aa: CASRRGVGNQSQHF

clone_size: NA
j_call: TRBJ2-1
d_call: TRBD2
v_call: TRBV25-1
cdr3_nt: TGTGCCAGCAGAAGCGGGAGGGGGGACAATGAGCAGTTCTTC
cdr3_aa: CASRSGRGDNEQFF

clone_size: NA
j_call: TRBJ2-5
d_call: NA
v_call: TRBV18
cdr3_nt: TGTGCCAGCTCACCATCCCAAGAGACCCAGTACTTC
cdr3_aa: CASSPSQETQYF

clone_size: medium-sized
j_call: TRBJ1-2
d_call: NA
v_call: TRBV20-1
cdr3_nt: TGCAGTGCTTACCGGGACGGAAATAACTATGGCTACACCTTC
cdr3_aa: CSAYRDGNNYGYTF

clone_size: NA
j_call: TRBJ2-7
d_call: NA
v_call: TRBV7-8
cdr3_nt: TGTGCCAGCAGCCAGACAGGCGTCCTCTCCTACGAGCAGTACTTC
cdr3_aa: CASSQTGVLSYEQYF

clone_size: NA
j_call: TRBJ2-7
d_call: NA
v_call: TRBV27
cdr3_nt: TGTGCCAGCAGTCAAGTCCTAGGGTCGACCTACGAGCAGTACTTC
cdr3_aa: CASSQVLGSTYEQYF

clone_size: NA
j_call: TRBJ1-2
d_call: NA
v_call: TRBV29-1
cdr3_nt: TGCAGCGTACTTAGGGAAGGGAGCTATGGCTACACCTTC
cdr3_aa: CSVLREGSYGYTF

clone_size: NA
j_call: TRBJ2-1
d_call: NA
v_call: TRBV7-9
cdr3_nt: TGTGCCAGCAGCCCCCCCAGACTCCGCTCCTACAATGAGCAGTTCTTC
cdr3_aa: CASSPPRLRSYNEQFF

clone_size: NA
j_call: TRBJ2-5
d_call: TRBD1
v_call: TRBV27
cdr3_nt: TGTGCCAGCAGTTCAAAGAGCCCAGGGGGCCAGTACTTC
cdr3_aa: CASSSKSPGGQYF

clone_size: few
j_call: TRBJ2-7
d_call: NA
v_call: TRBV11-2
cdr3_nt: TGTGCCAGCAGCTTACAGGGAATCTCCTACGAGCAGTACTTC
cdr3_aa: CASSLQGISYEQYF

clone_size: NA
j_call: TRBJ2-3
d_call: NA
v_call: TRBV20-1
cdr3_nt: TGCAGTGCTGACAGAAGCACAGATACGCAGTATTTT
cdr3_aa: CSADRSTDTQYF

clone_size: NA
j_call: TRBJ1-1
d_call: NA
v_call: TRBV2
cdr3_nt: TGTGCCAGCAGTTCCCGAGGGACGGGGATCATGAACACTGAAGCTTTCTTT
cdr3_aa: CASSSRGTGIMNTEAFF

clone_size: NA
j_call: TRBJ2-7
d_call: NA
v_call: TRBV4-2
cdr3_nt: TGTGCCAGCAGCCACACCGACAGACAACAAGCCTACGAGCAGTACTTC
cdr3_aa: CASSHTDRQQAYEQYF

clone_size: few
j_call: TRBJ1-2
d_call: TRBD1
v_call: TRBV30
cdr3_nt: TGTGCCTGGAGTGTGGAGAGGGGGCGCGGCTACACCTTC
cdr3_aa: CAWSVERGRGYTF

clone_size: NA
j_call: TRBJ1-2
d_call: TRBD1
v_call: TRBV27
cdr3_nt: TGTGCCAGCAGTTTCTTTCGGGTTGACAGGGGGCAGGGGCACCACACCTTC
cdr3_aa: CASSFFRVDRGQGHHTF

clone_size: NA
j_call: TRBJ2-7
d_call: TRBD2
v_call: TRBV20-1
cdr3_nt: TGCAGTGCTAGAGATCGGCCCCCATTCAGGACTAGCGGGGGCCCCTACGAGCAGTACTTC
cdr3_aa: CSARDRPPFRTSGGPYEQYF

clone_size: NA
j_call: TRBJ2-7
d_call: TRBD2
v_call: TRBV11-2
cdr3_nt: TGTGCCAGCAGCTACCTCGGGTTAGCGGGAGTAACCGAGCAGTACTTC
cdr3_aa: CASSYLGLAGVTEQYF